This T cell receptor (beta chain) was sequenced for a study of cytomegalovirus exposure and HLA in healthy donors. General study points: By HLA locus, TCR association rates varied in a later analysis, with DRB1 showing the most and HLA-C the fewest. The Asian-associated ancestry cluster reportedly had fewer N-insertions than the approximately 610-donor mean in a later analysis. The CMV antigen specificity of a few CMV-associated chains was confirmed through in vitro analysis.

Germline assignment: CDR1 SGHRS and CDR2 YFSETQ. The CDR3 has 16 residues. J gave up 1 base and V 7 bases, and 10 bases lay outside the gene matches. Remarks on this clone: The antigen is unknown.

The PCR used 60 Vbeta and 13 Jbeta primers. Per the study methods: About 11 million of about 80 million unique TCR beta chains were shared, per a later count. The data were produced by immunoSEQ multiplex PCR, yet TCRdb's version contains in-frame clones alone and is incomplete. Clone size and the V and J calls come from that table; the DNA yielded D and trimming. Among under 150,000 clones listed, approximately 79% were seen once. The rearrangement joins TRBV5-1 to TRBJ2-1; 8 bases are a match to TRBD2. The sequenced material came from PBMCs. The clonotype originates from a man in his late teens or twenties in good health and CMV-seronegative. The CDR3 coding sequence is TGCGCCAGCTACTTTCCCCGGGGGGGGTCCTACAATGAGCAGTTCTTC. Amino acid sequence: CASYFPRGGSYNEQFF. Looking up the rest from reference TRBV5-1 and TRBJ2-1 gives the full variable domain: KAGVTQTPRYLIKTRGQQVTLSCSPISGHRSVSWYQQTPGQGLQFLFEYFSETQRNKGNFPGRFSGRQFSNSRSEMNVSTLELGDSALYLCASYFPRGGSYNEQFFGPGTRLTVL.